Here is one T cell receptor (beta chain) with its context. The sample is drawn from a study of blood T cell repertoires in COVID-19. Background on the study: COVID-19 samples collected from the United States, Italy and Spain covered acute and convalescent phases.

Methods used by the authors: Reference gene primer amplification gave nucleated cell count estimates. Clones were sequenced by immunoSEQ multiplex PCR, and TCRdb holds only the in-frame ones, with some missing. D and trimming were read from the DNA, whereas the V and J calls and clone size are those reported in that table. In the table there are roughly 230,000 clones, about four fifths of which are singletons. Germline V CDR1 and CDR2: MNHEY, SMNVEV (reference sequence). The CDR3 extends over 14 amino acids. V was clipped by 4 bases and J by 4 bases; unmatched bases: 4. Participant age was about 18 to 95 years, and participants resided in about two dozen US areas.

This sequence was found in a woman aged 55-75 years who had recovered from COVID-19. The sequenced material came from PBMCs or T cells enriched from blood (not recorded which). J is TRBJ2-7 and V is TRBV27, with 10 bases lining up with TRBD1. The CDR3 region is CASSSGQGVYEQYF. The CDR3 DNA sequence: TGTGCCAGCAGTTCTGGACAGGGGGTTTACGAGCAGTACTTC.